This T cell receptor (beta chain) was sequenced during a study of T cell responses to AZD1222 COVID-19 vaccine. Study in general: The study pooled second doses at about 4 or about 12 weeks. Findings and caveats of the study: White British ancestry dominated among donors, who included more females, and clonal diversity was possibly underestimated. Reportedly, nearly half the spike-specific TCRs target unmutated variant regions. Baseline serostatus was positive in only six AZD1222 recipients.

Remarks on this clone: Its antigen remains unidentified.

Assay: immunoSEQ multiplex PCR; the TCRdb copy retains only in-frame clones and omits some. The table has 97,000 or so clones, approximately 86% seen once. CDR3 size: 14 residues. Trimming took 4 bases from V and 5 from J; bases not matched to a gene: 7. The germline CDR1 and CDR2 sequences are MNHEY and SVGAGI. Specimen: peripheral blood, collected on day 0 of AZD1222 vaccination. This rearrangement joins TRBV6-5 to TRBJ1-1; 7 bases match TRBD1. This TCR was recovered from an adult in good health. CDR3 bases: TGTGCCAGCAGTTCTCGGACAGGACGAACTGAAGCTTTCTTT. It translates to CASSSRTGRTEAFF.